Listed here are 11 T cell receptor beta chains from one sample, sequenced in a study of cytomegalovirus exposure and HLA in healthy donors. PCR used 60 Vbeta primers and 13 Jbeta primers. Some clones are missing from TCRdb's copy, which holds only in-frame ones; the method was immunoSEQ multiplex PCR. The sample records more than 130,000 clones, approximately 80% being singletons. The sequenced sample consisted of PBMCs. These TCRs come from a woman aged 50 to 65 in good health and CMV-seronegative.

This chain connects TRBV13 to TRBJ2-1, with 11 positions matching TRBD2. The V and J ends lost 5 bases and 9 bases, in that order; junction bases with no gene match: 9. Germline V gene lookup returns CDR1 PRHDT and CDR2 FYEKMQ (reference sequence). CDR3 length: 15 residues. The CDR3 reads CASSISGGALGEQFF. The CDR3 DNA reads TGTGCCAGCAGCATTAGCGGGGGGGCCTTGGGTGAGCAGTTCTTC.

A few counts support this clone. The rearrangement links TRBV6-4 to TRBJ1-2; a possible D gene is TRBD1 (6 bases). V lost 0 bases and J lost 5, with 16 bases in between. Germline V gives CDR1 MRHNA, CDR2 SNTAGT. This CDR3 comprises 16 residues. CDR3 residues: CASSDSMDRAPYGYTF. The CDR3 DNA sequence: TGTGCCAGCAGTGACTCGATGGACAGAGCTCCTTATGGCTACACCTTC.

This chain uses TRBV6-5 with TRBJ2-7, with 8 bases fitting TRBD2. Trimming took 5 bases from V and 4 from J; bases not matched to a gene: 7. Germline loops: CDR1 MNHEY, CDR2 SVGAGI. The CDR3 covers 14 residues. CDR3 protein: CASSLSGEVYEQYF. The CDR3 coding sequence is TGTGCCAGCAGTCTTAGCGGGGAGGTTTACGAGCAGTACTTC.

The chain uses TRBV7-9 and TRBJ1-4; 9 bases match TRBD1. V gave up 5 bases and J gave up 6 bases; unmatched junction bases: 4. Germline CDR1 is SEHNR and CDR2 is FQNEAQ (reference sequence). The CDR3 is 14 amino acids. CDR3 region: CASSRGQGDEKLFF. CDR3 nucleotides: TGTGCCAGCAGCCGGGGACAGGGCGATGAAAAACTGTTTTTT.

V gene TRBV6-6 combines with J gene TRBJ1-5; D is undetermined. Germline V CDR1 and CDR2: MNHNY, SVGAGI (reference sequence). The V gene lost 6 bases and the J gene lost 7 bases, with 10 bases spanning the gap. CDR3 size: 12 residues. The chain's CDR3 is CASRRIEQPQHF. As DNA, the CDR3 is TGTGCCAGCAGGAGAATCGAACAGCCCCAGCATTTT.

In DNA, the CDR3 is TGTGCCAGCAGTTTTTTGGTCACAGGAGATACGCAGTATTTT. As protein: CASSFLVTGDTQYF. V gene TRBV28 combines with J gene TRBJ2-3, with a possible D match to TRBD1 (5 bases). CDR3 length: 14 residues. Looked up from germline, CDR1 is MDHEN and CDR2 is SYDVKM. Trimming cost V 3 bases and J 5 bases, with 12 bases left between them.

This clone was found once. The rearrangement uses TRBV7-6 and TRBJ2-7, with 7 positions matching TRBD1. CDR3 length: 13 amino acids. Germline assignment: CDR1 SGHVS and CDR2 FNYEAQ. J was trimmed by 6 bases and V by 5 bases; bases with no gene match: 7. CDR3 coding DNA: TGTGCCAGCAGCGAGGGACAGTTTAGCGAGCAGTACTTC. It specifies CASSEGQFSEQYF.

The chain has TRBV29-1 and TRBJ2-7; 8 bases map to TRBD2. CDR1 is SQVTM and CDR2 is ANQGSEA in the germline V gene. The CDR3 loop spans 13 amino acids. Unmatched junction bases numbered 11, after V lost 7 bases and J lost 6 bases. As DNA, the CDR3 is TGCAGCGCCTATGCCGGGGGGGGCGTCGAGCAGTACTTC. Protein product: CSAYAGGGVEQYF.

As for this clone: The junction departs from germline at one end; a sequencing error may be responsible. V gene TRBV7-7 combines with J gene TRBJ2-1; D remains unclear. Per germline, CDR1 SSHAT and CDR2 FNYEAQ (reference sequence). The CDR3 spans 13 residues. The CDR3 DNA is TGTGCTAGCAGCTCCGTTGTCGGCAATGAGCAGTTCTTC. Translation: CASSSVVGNEQFF.

V is TRBV2 and J is TRBJ2-1; D is possibly TRBD2 (6 bases). Trimming took off 5 bases at V and 6 bases at J, with 11 bases between the two ends. CDR3 length: 13 amino acids. Germline lookup yields CDR1 SNHLY and CDR2 FYNNEI. In DNA form, the CDR3 reads TGTGCCAGCAGTCCCCGGGGGAGCAATGAGCAGTTCTTC. It translates to CASSPRGSNEQFF.

The CDR3 loop is CASSARRGQETQYF. The CDR3 DNA follows: TGTGCCAGCAGCGCAAGGCGGGGTCAAGAGACCCAGTACTTC. The chain employs TRBV5-4 and TRBJ2-5; possible D gene TRBD2, 6 bases. CDR1 and CDR2 (germline): SGHNT, YYREEE (reference sequence). V was cut by 4 bases and J by 2 bases, with 12 bases left in between. The CDR3 spans 14 residues.